This T cell receptor (beta chain) is drawn from a study of CD8 T cells in ankylosing spondylitis. Study conclusions and caveats: Among TCR beta sequences, a motif of roughly 8 highly homologous variants appeared characteristic of ankylosing spondylitis blood. Disease-linked clones had a CD8+ phenotype and relatively low frequency in peripheral blood.

There are 15 residues in the CDR3. The germline V gene has CDR1 DFQATT and CDR2 SNEGSKA (reference sequence). V was pared by 5 bases and J by 0 bases, with 6 bases of the junction left unmatched. This clonotype was counted only a few times. Its antigen is as yet unknown. 5'-RACE, quantitative and with molecular barcodes, yielded the TCR beta libraries. TCRdb reanalysed the 5' RACE reads using MiXCR and keeps one entry per CDR3 protein. The sample includes roughly 130,000 distinct CDR3 sequences, 12% to 15% seen only once; the top ten take around 3%. The chain employs TRBV20-1 and TRBJ2-2; 7 bases map to TRBD2. The sequence came from a female donor with ankylosing spondylitis or in good health (not recorded which). What was sequenced was blood, either unsorted or a sorted T cell fraction (not recorded which). The CDR3 here is CSASAGVTNTGELFF. CDR3 sequence (DNA): TGCAGTGCTTCCGCGGGGGTTACGAACACCGGGGAGCTGTTTTTT.